This T cell receptor (beta chain) came from a study of blood T cell repertoires in COVID-19. The CDR3 sequence is 16 residues long. Per the germline V gene, CDR1 is KGHSH and CDR2 is LQKENI. V dropped 3 bases and J dropped 6; count of bases not matched to a gene: 9. Original data processing: Scientists estimated how many nucleated cells there were by amplifying reference gene primers. This table comes from immunoSEQ multiplex PCR, and its TCRdb copy is limited to in-frame clones, with some not included. That table is the source of V, J and clone size, and D and trimming were worked out from the DNA. Found here are fewer than 150,000 clones, around 76% of them singletons; the top ten hold roughly a tenth.

Sequencing was carried out using peripheral blood. This sequence joins TRBV18 and TRBJ1-4; 8 bases line up with TRBD1. The TCR sequence derives from a human donor in a cohort sampled during active COVID-19. CDR3 DNA: TGTGCCAGCTCACCCAAGTCAGGACAGGGTTATGAAAAACTGTTTTTT. Protein sequence: CASSPKSGQGYEKLFF.